These 16 T cell receptor beta chains share one sample of origin, sequenced in a study of T cell repertoires in cytomegalovirus infection (dated by TCRdb to between 2018 and 2020). The sequencing machine was an Illumina HiSeq 1500. Clones were called with MiXCR by TCRdb after fastp trimmed the public reads at Q25, and only in-frame beta chains were retained. Here each entry gathers all rows of one CDR3 protein and keeps the most common genes and DNA. For this sample there are about 770,000 distinct CDR3 sequences; just under 30% appear just once. The ten largest clonotypes hold around 13% of the sample. These receptors' antigens are unknown. This specimen's treatment or condition label, interpreted: in vitro stimulation with specific CMV peptide epitopes to enrich CMV-specific T cells. Sequencing was performed on cultured CD8+ T cells from PBMCs, taken from culture after CMV antigen stimulation. All receptors derive from a human donor in good health (CMV status not recorded). Some clones in this sample may be carry-over from other donors' samples.

Comments on this clonotype: It may be a read error: a sequence one base away is much more abundant. The V call is TRBV7-1, the J call TRBJ1-4; 9 positions match TRBD1. TRBV7-1 is classed as an ORF, of uncertain function. The CDR3 consists of 17 residues. For the CDR3, the DNA is TGTGTCAGTCGATCCGGGACAGGGAGTCTTCCTAATGAAAAACTGTTTTTT. This encodes CVSRSGTGSLPNEKLFF.

This clonotype has ten or more counts. The chain has TRBV7-2 and TRBJ2-1; D is uncertain. There are 13 residues in the CDR3. The V and J ends lost 1 base and 9 bases respectively, with 10 bases between them. Germline CDR1 is SGHTA and CDR2 is FQGNSA. The CDR3 protein is CASSLVSWGEQFF. CDR3 coding DNA: TGTGCCAGCAGCTTAGTTTCCTGGGGTGAGCAGTTCTTC. Using reference TRBV7-2 and TRBJ2-1 for the parts outside the CDR3, the full variable domain is GAGVSQSPSNKVTEKGKDVELRCDPISGHTALYWYRQSLGQGLEFLIYFQGNSAPDKSGLPSDRFSAERTGGSVSTLTIQRTQQEDSAVYLCASSLVSWGEQFFGPGTRLTVL.

The chain recombines TRBV29-1 with TRBJ1-2; no definite D call. This CDR3 comprises 11 residues. V was cut by 4 bases and J by 8 bases, with 11 bases left in between. The germline V gene encodes CDR1 SQVTM and CDR2 ANQGSEA. The CDR3 here is CSVALTPGYTF. The CDR3 DNA reads TGCAGCGTTGCCCTTACTCCCGGCTACACCTTC.

The table lists this clonotype with a few counts. The chain links TRBV19 to TRBJ1-1; D not resolved. CDR1 is LNHDA and CDR2 is SQIVND in the germline V gene (reference sequence). The V end was cut by 2 bases, the J end by 4 bases, with 17 bases between. The CDR3 extends over 16 amino acids. For the CDR3, the DNA is TGTGCCAGTAGTATATTCGGAGGGAGGATGGGCACTGAAGCTTTCTTT. Residues: CASSIFGGRMGTEAFF.

The rearrangement joins TRBV6-2 or TRBV6-3 to TRBJ1-5; D is uncertain. Trimming shortened V by 6 bases and J by 5 bases, and 23 bases separated the two germline ends. This CDR3 spans 17 amino acids. The germline CDR1 and CDR2 sequences are MNHEY and SVGEGT. This CDR3 reads CASRTERIGKVDQPQHF. CDR3 in DNA: TGTGCCAGCAGAACAGAGAGGATAGGGAAGGTGGATCAGCCCCAGCATTTT.

Only a few counts were recorded for this clonotype. The rearrangement joins TRBV12-3 or TRBV12-4 to TRBJ2-1; 8 bases are shared with TRBD2. The junction had 20 bases not matched to a gene; V was cut back by 3 bases and J by 10 bases. The CDR3 spans 18 residues. CDR3: CASSFFPSRAGGTGEQFF. CDR3 nucleotides: TGTGCCAGCAGTTTTTTCCCATCGCGGGCGGGGGGTACGGGGGAGCAGTTCTTC.

This clonotype appeared many times. The chain uses TRBV7-6 and TRBJ1-2; D is unresolved. V lost 1 base to trimming and J lost 1 base, with 19 bases between them. This CDR3 spans 18 amino acids. Germline lookup yields CDR1 SGHVS and CDR2 FNYEAQ. CDR3 in amino acids: CASSLVTGSRRNNYGYTF. Written as DNA, the CDR3 is TGTGCCAGCAGCTTAGTCACGGGGAGCCGACGTAATAACTATGGCTACACCTTC.

Only one count was recorded for this clonotype. The chain uses TRBV12-3 or TRBV12-4 and TRBJ2-7; 8 bases are shared with TRBD1. The V and J ends lost 1 base and 6 bases, in that order; junction bases with no gene match: 8. This CDR3 comprises 15 residues. The CDR3 DNA sequence: TGTGCCAGCAGTTTAGGCTTGGACAGGGAGGCCGAGCAGTACTTC. It is translated as CASSLGLDREAEQYF.

V and J are TRBV6-1 and TRBJ2-3, with 9 positions matching TRBD2. After removal of 5 bases from V and 6 bases from J, the junction contained 6 bases not matched to a gene. Germline V lookup: CDR1 MNHNS, CDR2 SASEGT. The CDR3 is 14 amino acids. The CDR3 DNA sequence: TGTGCCAGCAGTTTAGCGGGGGCTTTGGATACGCAGTATTTT. It yields the protein CASSLAGALDTQYF.

The rearrangement links TRBV19 to TRBJ2-2; tentatively, D is TRBD2 (6 bases). CDR1 is LNHDA and CDR2 is SQIVND in the germline V gene (reference sequence). The germline V and J ends were trimmed by 5 bases and 6 bases, with 16 bases remaining between them. This CDR3 contains 15 residues. CDR3 nucleotide sequence: TGTGCCAGTAGTTGGAGGGGCGGAGTCGCCGGGGAGCTGTTTTTT. Protein product: CASSWRGGVAGELFF. Full variable domain (outside the CDR3, taken from reference TRBV19 and TRBJ2-2): DGGITQSPKYLFRKEGQNVTLSCEQNLNHDAMYWYRQDPGQGLRLIYYSQIVNDFQKGDIAEGYSVSREKKESFPLTVTSAQKNPTAFYLCASSWRGGVAGELFFGEGSRLTVL.

This clonotype was recorded at least ten times. The gene calls are TRBV11-3 and TRBJ1-1, with D perhaps matching TRBD1 (6 bases). The germline V gene encodes CDR1 SGHNT and CDR2 YENEEA. Trimming removed 8 bases at V and 1 base at J, with 29 bases between. The CDR3 consists of 19 residues. CDR3 sequence: CASDGSPPRDRGQNTEAFF. The CDR3, as DNA: TGTGCCAGCGACGGATCTCCACCGCGGGACCGGGGACAGAACACTGAAGCTTTCTTT.

To note about this clonotype: A junction boundary mismatches the germline segment, possibly from a read error. This chain uses TRBV5-6 with TRBJ2-7; no clear D gene. The CDR3 extends over 14 amino acids. Germline-derived CDR1 and CDR2 are SGHDT and YYEEEE. Here the CDR3 reads CASCFRRVSNEQYF. Here the CDR3 DNA reads TGTGCCAGCTGCTTTAGACGGGTCTCCAACGAGCAGTACTTC.

This clonotype was found a few times. The gene calls are TRBV19 and TRBJ1-1, with D maybe TRBD1 (5 bases). Germline assignment: CDR1 LNHDA and CDR2 SQIVND (reference sequence). This CDR3 is 14 amino acids long. V lost 3 bases and J 3 bases, leaving 11 bases between the germline ends. CDR3 bases: TGTGCCAGTAGTATTTGGTCCAGGGACACTGAAGCTTTCTTT. Protein: CASSIWSRDTEAFF.

In the case of this clonotype: Relative to the germline gene, one junction end is altered; a read error may explain this. The rearrangement joins TRBV6-1 to TRBJ2-5; a possible D gene is TRBD1 (6 bases). The germline V gene encodes CDR1 MNHNS and CDR2 SASEGT. The CDR3 has 20 amino acids. CDR3 region: CASSEASSRGTPPPKGTQNF. The CDR3, as DNA: TGTGCCAGCAGTGAAGCGAGTTCGAGGGGGACGCCTCCCCCGAAGGGGACCCAGAACTTC.

This clonotype was seen a few times. V gene TRBV14 combines with J gene TRBJ2-1; D gene ambiguous. V lost 4 bases, J lost 7 bases, and 14 bases lay in between. The CDR3 is 14 amino acids. Germline CDR1 SGHDN, CDR2 FVKESK. CDR3 sequence: CASSRDYRENEQFF. As DNA, the CDR3 is TGTGCCAGCAGCCGCGATTATCGTGAGAATGAGCAGTTCTTC.

J is TRBJ2-5 and V is TRBV27, with 8 bases identical to TRBD2. The CDR3 length is 15 residues. Germline V gives CDR1 MNHEY, CDR2 SMNVEV (reference sequence). Trimming cost V 5 bases and J 5 bases; bases outside gene matches: 10. The CDR3 loop is CASSTTGGEWETQYF. CDR3 nucleotides: TGTGCCAGCAGTACGACCGGGGGGGAATGGGAGACCCAGTACTTC.